This is a list of T cell receptor beta chains from one sample in a study of identical twins. TCRdb ran MiXCR on the 5' RACE reads and lists one entry per CDR3 protein. The data hold more than 400,000 distinct CDR3 sequences, with 13% to 15% observed a single time. Another study also made use of these data, one on yellow fever vaccine responses in identical twins.

Specimen: CD4+ T cells sorted from blood. Every receptor here comes from a woman younger than 30 in good health. Both conserved end residues are part of each CDR3. The order of the fields is V gene, clone size, CDR3 length, J gene, D gene, CDR3 protein, CDR3 DNA. The D gene is left open where the match is weak. Some rows have no size entry. The others give once, few or many, or a class for an expanded clone.

TRBV20-1,few,14,TRBJ2-5,TRBD2,CSAPLYGGVETQYF,TGCAGTGCCCCCTTGTACGGGGGGGTTGAGACCCAGTACTTC
TRBV20-1,.,14,TRBJ2-1,TRBD2,CSAKTSGGPNEQFF,TGCAGTGCCAAGACTAGCGGGGGCCCCAATGAGCAGTTCTTC
TRBV15,few,14,TRBJ2-7,TRBD2,CATSSGTSYYEQYF,TGTGCCACCAGCAGCGGGACTAGTTATTACGAGCAGTACTTC
TRBV27,.,14,TRBJ2-7,TRBD2,CASSLVAGFYEQYF,TGTGCCAGCAGTTTGGTAGCGGGATTCTACGAGCAGTACTTC
TRBV7-2,few,14,TRBJ2-5,.,CASSLVASVETQYF,TGTGCCAGCAGCTTAGTTGCTAGCGTAGAGACCCAGTACTTC
TRBV10-3,.,13,TRBJ2-7,TRBD1,CAIMGTGFSEQYF,TGTGCCATCATGGGGACAGGGTTTTCCGAGCAGTACTTC
TRBV5-1,few,16,TRBJ2-1,TRBD2,CASSLERAGSYNEQFF,TGCGCCAGCAGCTTGGAAAGAGCGGGGAGTTACAATGAGCAGTTCTTC
TRBV20-1,.,12,TRBJ2-5,.,CSVGGRQETQYF,TGCAGTGTAGGAGGGAGGCAAGAGACCCAGTACTTC
TRBV7-3,few,15,TRBJ1-1,.,CASSLSGSVPTEAFF,TGTGCCAGCAGCTTATCCGGCAGTGTGCCCACTGAAGCTTTCTTT
TRBV24-1,few,13,TRBJ2-5,.,CATGSTVEETQYF,TGTGCCACCGGTTCCACAGTGGAAGAGACCCAGTACTTC
TRBV6-2/TRBV6-3,few,16,TRBJ2-1,.,CASSSLGNLVWNEQFF,TGTGCCAGCAGTTCCCTAGGTAACCTGGTTTGGAATGAGCAGTTCTTC
TRBV27,.,14,TRBJ2-3,TRBD2,CASKLAGEVDTQYF,TGTGCCAGCAAACTAGCGGGGGAGGTAGATACGCAGTATTTT
TRBV11-2,few,13,TRBJ2-2,.,CASSYSNTGELFF,TGTGCCAGCAGCTACAGTAACACCGGGGAGCTGTTTTTT
TRBV5-1,many,15,TRBJ1-3,.,CASSLEGPGGNTIYF,TGCGCCAGCAGCTTGGAAGGGCCCGGGGGAAACACCATATATTTT
TRBV20-1,.,13,TRBJ2-7,.,CSATADPSYEQYF,TGCAGTGCTACAGCGGATCCTTCCTACGAGCAGTACTTC
TRBV6-1,.,14,TRBJ2-5,TRBD2,CASSVGRYQETQYF,TGTGCCAGCAGTGTCGGGAGGTACCAAGAGACCCAGTACTTC
TRBV7-9,.,15,TRBJ2-2,.,CASSLERQNTGELFF,TGTGCCAGCAGCTTGGAACGACAGAACACCGGGGAGCTGTTTTTT
TRBV20-1,few,13,TRBJ1-1,.,CSARDHSNTEAFF,TGCAGTGCCAGGGACCACTCGAACACTGAAGCTTTCTTT